This T cell receptor beta chain was profiled in a study of T cells in Graves' hyperthyroidism and ophthalmopathy. Across the study: Blood from the periphery was taken at initial diagnosis, before any treatment. Regarding the study as a whole: Most clonotypes expanded in the thyroid (above 0.001) were also present in blood.

This clonotype was observed at least ten times. As yet, its antigen is unknown. The germline V and J ends were trimmed by 5 bases and 2 bases, with 13 bases remaining between them. The CDR3 has 14 residues. Germline CDR1 PRHDT, CDR2 FYEKMQ (reference sequence). RNA transcripts provided the source from which TCR beta CDR3 regions were amplified. HTBI primers drove first-round RT-PCR of the TCR CDR3. TCRdb itself ran the multiplex PCR reads through MiXCR, one entry per CDR3 protein. The sample carries around 600,000 distinct CDR3 sequences, roughly 15% recorded once. Sequenced: blood. This chain joins TRBV13 and TRBJ2-7, with D perhaps matching TRBD2 (5 bases). This clonotype originated in a woman between 45 and 65 years old with Graves' ophthalmopathy. The CDR3 is CASSISGLAYEQYF. For the CDR3, the DNA is TGTGCCAGCAGCATAAGCGGTCTCGCCTACGAGCAGTACTTC.